What follows are 27 T cell receptor beta chains derived from one specimen sequenced in a study of T cells in Graves' hyperthyroidism and ophthalmopathy. Researchers took RNA transcripts and amplified the TCR beta CDR3 regions from them. A set of HTBI primers served as the primers for a first-round RT-PCR of the TCR CDR3. TCRdb reanalysed the multiplex PCR reads using MiXCR and keeps one entry per CDR3 protein. The table lists under 250,000 distinct CDR3 sequences, under 20% of them singletons. The sequencing sample was made of blood. Receptors originate from a man aged 50 or older with Graves' hyperthyroidism.

There are a few counts of this clonotype. The chain couples TRBV6-1 to TRBJ2-3; D remains ambiguous. There are 13 residues in the CDR3. From germline, CDR1 is MNHNS and CDR2 SASEGT. Trimming left V 7 bases short and J 3 bases short, with 11 bases between. The CDR3 region is CASTSPATDTQYF. DNA for the CDR3: TGTGCCAGCACCTCCCCCGCGACAGATACGCAGTATTTT.

There are many counts of this clonotype. The gene calls are TRBV12-3 or TRBV12-4 and TRBJ2-1; no firm D call. V dropped 2 bases and J dropped 8 bases, with 4 bases sitting between them. This CDR3 spans 11 amino acids. The CDR3 region is CASSLWDEQFF. The CDR3 bases are TGTGCCAGCAGTTTATGGGATGAGCAGTTCTTC.

The gene calls are TRBV12-3 or TRBV12-4 and TRBJ2-2; D gene ambiguous. This CDR3 is built from 15 residues. V was shortened by 3 bases and J by 4 bases, with 12 bases between the two germline ends. The CDR3, as DNA: TGTGCCAGCAGTTTGCAGGCTCTTATCACCGGGGAGCTGTTTTTT. Translation gives CASSLQALITGELFF.

This clonotype was recorded at least ten times. The rearrangement joins TRBV6-2 or TRBV6-3 to TRBJ2-3; D is unclear. Germline loops: CDR1 MNHEY, CDR2 SVGEGT. The ends were cut back, 5 bases at V and 0 bases at J, with 15 bases in the middle. CDR3 size: 16 residues. The CDR3 coding sequence is TGTGCCAGCAGTAAAGCGCGTGCGACTAGCACAGATACGCAGTATTTT. This gives the protein CASSKARATSTDTQYF.

This clonotype was counted ten times or more. The rearrangement links TRBV7-3 to TRBJ2-1; TRBD2 matches 9 bases. CDR3 length: 16 amino acids. Germline CDR1 is SGHTA and CDR2 is FQGTGA. J was trimmed by 1 base and V by 7 bases; bases with no gene match: 8. The CDR3 sequence is CASNPAGGWSYNEQFF. The CDR3 DNA sequence: TGTGCCAGCAACCCAGCGGGAGGCTGGTCCTACAATGAGCAGTTCTTC.

Ten or more counts support this clonotype. The rearrangement joins TRBV12-5 to TRBJ1-5; perhaps TRBD1 as D (6 bases). V was clipped by 6 bases and J by 0 bases, with 15 bases between them. The CDR3 spans 16 residues. Germline CDR1 reads LGHNT; CDR2 reads FRNRAP. For the CDR3, the DNA is TGTGCTAGTGGCCCCGGACAGATGAATAGCAATCAGCCCCAGCATTTT. Its protein product is CASGPGQMNSNQPQHF.

The table lists this clonotype with many counts. The chain employs TRBV12-3 or TRBV12-4 and TRBJ2-7, with TRBD2 matching over 10 bases. This CDR3 comprises 15 residues. After removal of 3 bases from V and 3 bases from J, the junction contained 5 bases not matched to a gene. This CDR3 is CASSFRRLAGYEQYF. The CDR3 DNA sequence: TGTGCCAGCAGTTTTCGTAGACTAGCGGGCTACGAGCAGTACTTC.

This clonotype was seen ten or more times. The chain uses TRBV20-1 and TRBJ2-7; TRBD2 matches at 13 bases. Germline lookup yields CDR1 DFQATT and CDR2 SNEGSKA (reference sequence). The CDR3 consists of 14 residues. V lost 2 bases, J lost 3 bases, and 1 base stayed unmatched. The CDR3 nucleotides read TGCAGTGCTAGAAGGACTAGCGGGAGCTACGAGCAGTACTTC. Translating it yields CSARRTSGSYEQYF.

The table lists this clonotype with many counts. V is TRBV5-1 and J is TRBJ2-1, with 7 bases matching TRBD1. CDR1 is SGHRS and CDR2 is YFSETQ in the germline V gene. The CDR3 has 14 residues. The V segment lost 0 bases and the J segment 8 bases; nucleotides outside the gene matches: 5. DNA of the CDR3: TGCGCCAGCAGCTTGGGACAGGGATTCGATGAGCAGTTCTTC. The encoded protein is CASSLGQGFDEQFF.

This clonotype appeared many times. V is TRBV27 and J is TRBJ1-5; 9 nucleotides match TRBD1. This CDR3 comprises 14 residues. V shed 4 bases and J 7 bases; nucleotides not matched to a gene: 5. Germline lookup yields CDR1 MNHEY and CDR2 SMNVEV (reference sequence). CDR3 protein: CASSSGQGLQPQHF. CDR3 in DNA: TGTGCCAGCAGTTCAGGACAGGGGTTACAGCCCCAGCATTTT.

The V and J genes are TRBV2 and TRBJ1-3; D not resolved. The germline V gene has CDR1 SNHLY and CDR2 FYNNEI. CDR3 length: 13 residues. Trimming pared 7 bases from V and 4 bases from J, leaving 11 bases between. Here the CDR3 DNA reads TGTGCCAGCAAAATTGGGTTCGGAAACACCATATATTTT. Translated, it gives CASKIGFGNTIYF.

CDR3 sequence (DNA): TGCAGCGTTGAAACAGCGGGCATGGGAGAGACCCAGTACTTC. This encodes CSVETAGMGETQYF. The chain is built from TRBV29-1 and TRBJ2-5, with D possibly TRBD2 on 6 matching bases. Germline CDR1 and CDR2: SQVTM and ANQGSEA. V gave up 2 bases and J gave up 4 bases, with 14 bases separating them. This CDR3 is built from 14 residues.

This clonotype was seen ten or more times. This chain connects TRBV5-1 to TRBJ2-7, with D possibly TRBD1 on 5 matching bases. The CDR3 contains 14 residues. From germline, CDR1 is SGHRS and CDR2 YFSETQ. The ends were cut back, 0 bases at V and 1 base at J, with 8 bases in the middle. CDR3 sequence (DNA): TGCGCCAGCAGCTTGGCGACAGAGTCCTACGAGCAGTACTTC. Residues: CASSLATESYEQYF.

The rearrangement links TRBV6-1 to TRBJ2-1, with D possibly TRBD1 on 5 matching bases. CDR1 and CDR2 (germline): MNHNS, SASEGT. With 10 bases removed from V and 0 bases from J, the gap between germline ends came to 10 bases. The CDR3 loop spans 13 amino acids. CDR3 DNA: TGTGCCATACAGGAGAGCTCCTACAATGAGCAGTTCTTC. Amino acid sequence: CAIQESSYNEQFF.

This clonotype was seen many times. The genes are TRBV11-2 and TRBJ1-1, with 11 bases identical to TRBD1. The CDR3 extends over 17 amino acids. Germline loops: CDR1 SGHAT, CDR2 FQNNGV. The V gene end was trimmed by 0 bases and the J gene end by 1 base; junction bases not matched to a gene: 4. CDR3 coding DNA: TGTGCCAGCAGCTTAGAGGGACAGGGGGAGCCGAACACTGAAGCTTTCTTT. Translating it yields CASSLEGQGEPNTEAFF.

The chain couples TRBV4-3 to TRBJ2-2; D remains ambiguous. The CDR3 totals 14 residues. Trimming took 1 base from V and 6 from J, leaving 9 bases between them. Looked up from germline, CDR1 is LGHNA and CDR2 is YSLEER. CDR3 bases: TGCGCCAGCAGCCAAGGTCTCGCGTCCGGGGAGCTGTTTTTT. Translated, it gives CASSQGLASGELFF.

Ten or more counts support this clonotype. The chain joins TRBV30 to TRBJ1-3, with D unclear. V gave up 4 bases and J gave up 1 base, with 8 bases separating them. CDR1 and CDR2 from the germline V gene are GTSNPN and SVGIG (reference sequence). This CDR3 region has 13 residues. CDR3 sequence reads: CAWITDSGNTIYF. The CDR3 coding sequence is TGTGCCTGGATTACAGATTCTGGAAACACCATATATTTT.

The chain carries TRBV20-1 and TRBJ1-5; D gene ambiguous. The germline V and J ends were trimmed by 0 bases and 9 bases, with 6 bases remaining between them. This CDR3 has 11 amino acids. Germline CDR1 reads DFQATT; CDR2 reads SNEGSKA (reference sequence). CDR3 in DNA: TGCAGTGCTAGAGAACCGGGGCCCCAGCATTTT. It codes for CSAREPGPQHF.

The chain is built from TRBV27 and TRBJ1-1; the D is unclear. CDR1 MNHEY and CDR2 SMNVEV come from the germline V gene (reference sequence). This CDR3 spans 13 amino acids. V shed 7 bases and J shed 3 bases, with 12 bases lying between them. CDR3 sequence reads: CASTLRRDTEAFF. Written as DNA, the CDR3 is TGTGCCAGCACCTTAAGGAGGGACACTGAAGCTTTCTTT.

The chain employs TRBV7-7 and TRBJ2-1; 11 bases are a match to TRBD2. Germline values: CDR1 SSHAT, CDR2 FNYEAQ (reference sequence). Trimming removed 9 bases from V and 6 bases from J; junction bases left unmatched: 4. There are 13 residues in the CDR3. The CDR3 sequence: CASGLAGGNEQFF. Here the CDR3 DNA reads TGTGCCAGTGGGCTAGCGGGAGGCAATGAGCAGTTCTTC.

This clonotype has just a few counts. This chain uses TRBV28 with TRBJ2-2; 10 bases line up with TRBD2. Per germline, CDR1 MDHEN and CDR2 SYDVKM. The CDR3 runs to 16 residues. V shed 3 bases, J shed 8 bases, and the junction held 9 bases outside the gene matches. The CDR3 region has the DNA TGTGCCAGCAGTTTTCCTAGCGGGAGTTTCACGGGGGAGCTGTTTTTT. As protein: CASSFPSGSFTGELFF.

This clonotype was detected many times. The gene calls are TRBV28 and TRBJ1-4, with 7 bases aligning to TRBD1. The CDR3 consists of 15 residues. The germline CDR1 and CDR2 sequences are MDHEN and SYDVKM. J gave up 0 bases and V 5 bases, and 3 bases lay outside the gene matches. The CDR3 nucleotides are TGTGCCAGCAGTCGAACAGGGGCAACTAATGAAAAACTGTTTTTT. Translating gives CASSRTGATNEKLFF.

The chain employs TRBV18 and TRBJ2-2; D uncertain. The CDR3 is 13 residues long. Germline CDR1 is KGHSH and CDR2 is LQKENI. V gave up 2 bases and J gave up 6 bases, with 7 bases separating them. As DNA, the CDR3 is TGTGCCAGCTCACCAGTTCGGGCCGGGGAGCTGTTTTTT. Translated, it gives CASSPVRAGELFF. Complete variable domain (other parts from reference TRBV18 and TRBJ2-2): NAGVMQNPRHLVRRRGQEARLRCSPMKGHSHVYWYRQLPEEGLKFMVYLQKENIIDESGMPKERFSAEFPKEGPSILRIQQVVRGDSAAYFCASSPVRAGELFFGEGSRLTVL.

This clonotype was counted between two and nine times. The chain couples TRBV5-6 to TRBJ1-2; D possibly corresponds to TRBD1 (5 bases). The CDR3 is 14 residues long. V was trimmed by 4 bases and J by 8 bases, leaving 18 bases between them. Germline loops: CDR1 SGHDT, CDR2 YYEEEE. The CDR3 sequence: CASSRRTSREGYTF. CDR3 nucleotides: TGTGCCAGCAGCAGAAGGACATCGAGGGAAGGCTACACCTTC.

The chain links TRBV20-1 to TRBJ2-1; D unclear. CDR1 and CDR2 from the germline V gene are DFQATT and SNEGSKA (reference sequence). The length of the CDR3 is 12 residues. The germline V and J ends were trimmed by 1 base and 11 bases, with 12 bases remaining between them. Here the CDR3 DNA reads TGCAGTGCTAGAGGGCAAGAAATGAAGCAGTTCTTC. Amino acid sequence: CSARGQEMKQFF.

This clonotype was detected only a few times. V and J are TRBV20-1 and TRBJ1-2, with TRBD1 as a possible D gene (5 bases). The germline CDR1 and CDR2 sequences are DFQATT and SNEGSKA (reference sequence). There are 13 residues in the CDR3. Between the trimmed V and J ends, which lost 1 base and 3 bases, there was a span of 9 bases. The chain's CDR3 is CSARAGGHYGYTF. DNA for the CDR3: TGCAGTGCTAGAGCTGGGGGACACTATGGCTACACCTTC.

Only a few counts were recorded for this clonotype. The chain joins TRBV5-8 to TRBJ2-3; 12 nucleotides match TRBD2. The CDR3 sequence is 15 residues long. CDR1 and CDR2 from the germline V gene are SGHTS and YDEGEE. V lost 3 bases, J lost 4 bases, and 3 bases stayed unmatched. CDR3 DNA: TGTGCCAGCAGCTCCCGGACTAGCGGGGCAGATACGCAGTATTTT. Protein: CASSSRTSGADTQYF.